Listed below are T cell receptor beta chains from one sample, sequenced in a study of cytomegalovirus exposure and HLA in healthy donors. The table came from immunoSEQ multiplex PCR; TCRdb's copy has only in-frame clones and leaves some out. This sample yields tens of thousands of clones, of which roughly 94% are seen a single time; 0.6% to 0.8% belongs to the top ten. The sequenced sample was PBMCs. Source of these receptors: a woman under 30 in good health and CMV-seronegative. CDR3s include the opening cysteine and the closing phenylalanine or tryptophan. A D gene is named only where the DNA matches it firmly. Clone size, where shown, is once, few, many, or a class for clones that have expanded.

CASSYRDSQADTQYF TGTGCCAGCAGCTACCGGGACAGCCAGGCGGATACGCAGTATTTT TRBJ2-3 TRBV14 . TRBD1
CASSEGQGATDEQFF TGTGCCAGCAGTGAGGGACAGGGGGCGACGGATGAGCAGTTCTTC TRBJ2-1 TRBV6-4 . TRBD1
CASSLGSTSGGATDTQYF TGTGCCAGCAGCTTAGGCAGCACTAGCGGGGGGGCAACAGATACGCAGTATTTT TRBJ2-3 TRBV7-2 . TRBD2
CASSLDRLNTEAFF TGTGCCAGCAGTTTGGACAGGCTGAACACTGAAGCTTTCTTT TRBJ1-1 TRBV6-5 . TRBD1
CASSFGDRRFTGELFF TGTGCCAGCAGTTTTGGGGACAGGAGATTCACCGGGGAGCTGTTTTTT TRBJ2-2 TRBV28 . TRBD1
CASSEVGASPPYGYTF TGTGCCAGCAGTGAAGTAGGGGCCAGCCCTCCGTATGGCTACACCTTC TRBJ1-2 TRBV6-1 . .
CASRPQGAGQPQHF TGTGCCAGCAGACCCCAGGGGGCAGGTCAGCCCCAGCATTTT TRBJ1-5 TRBV28 . TRBD1
CSSGGAENEQFF TGCTCGAGCGGGGGGGCTGAGAATGAGCAGTTCTTC TRBJ2-1 TRBV9 . TRBD2
CASRGSGGQPQHF TGTGCCAGCAGAGGTTCGGGTGGGCAGCCCCAGCATTTT TRBJ1-5 TRBV27 . .
CASSFGGAYNQPQHF TGTGCCAGCAGTTTCGGGGGGGCCTACAATCAGCCCCAGCATTTT TRBJ1-5 TRBV28 . .
CASSLGAARGLAFF TGTGCCAGCAGTTTAGGGGCGGCCAGGGGGCTAGCTTTCTTT TRBJ1-1 TRBV27 . TRBD1
CASSYTGQGKGNEQFF TGTGCCAGCAGTTACACCGGACAGGGAAAGGGCAATGAGCAGTTCTTC TRBJ2-1 TRBV6-5 . TRBD1
CASIGGTYSNQPQHF TGTGCCAGCATTGGAGGCACGTATAGCAATCAGCCCCAGCATTTT TRBJ1-5 TRBV28 . .
CASSLGGDRETQYF TGTGCCAGCAGCTTGGGGGGGGACAGGGAGACCCAGTACTTC TRBJ2-5 TRBV11-3 once .
CAWSDQSNQPQHF TGTGCCTGGAGTGATCAGAGCAATCAGCCCCAGCATTTT TRBJ1-5 TRBV30 once .
CASSSGGADTGELFF TGTGCCAGCAGCAGCGGGGGGGCCGACACCGGGGAGCTGTTTTTT TRBJ2-2 TRBV28 . TRBD2
CASSGGTGIYEQYF TGTGCCAGCAGCGGTGGGACAGGTATTTACGAGCAGTACTTC TRBJ2-7 TRBV9 . TRBD1
CASSGGGVSSYNSPLHF TGTGCCAGCAGCGGAGGGGGGGTCAGCTCCTATAATTCACCCCTCCACTTT TRBJ1-6 TRBV9 . .
CASSLDSSGADTQYF TGTGCCAGCAGCTTAGATTCTAGCGGGGCAGATACGCAGTATTTT TRBJ2-3 TRBV7-9 . TRBD2
CASSPNRGLPGELFF TGTGCCAGCAGCCCTAACAGGGGGCTGCCCGGGGAGCTGTTTTTT TRBJ2-2 TRBV9 . TRBD1
CASSFNRLRGKGRNNEQFF TGTGCCAGCAGTTTTAACCGCCTTAGAGGGAAGGGCAGAAACAATGAGCAGTTCTTC TRBJ2-1 TRBV28 . .
CSVVVRKETQYF TGCAGCGTTGTGGTGAGAAAAGAGACCCAGTACTTC TRBJ2-5 TRBV29-1 . .
CASSFRVGGNQPQHF TGTGCCAGCAGCTTCAGGGTCGGGGGAAATCAGCCCCAGCATTTT TRBJ1-5 TRBV5-6 . .
CASSPKLAGEAYEQYF TGTGCCAGCTCACCAAAACTAGCGGGGGAGGCCTACGAGCAGTACTTC TRBJ2-7 TRBV18 . TRBD2
CASSRGRVTLFF TGTGCCAGCAGTCGGGGTCGGGTCACACTGTTTTTT TRBJ1-4 TRBV28 . .
CAISERAGAGSNEQFF TGTGCCATCAGTGAGAGAGCGGGGGCCGGTTCCAATGAGCAGTTCTTC TRBJ2-1 TRBV10-3 . TRBD2
CASSSGLAGTDTQYF TGTGCCAGCAGCTCGGGACTAGCGGGTACAGATACGCAGTATTTT TRBJ2-3 TRBV5-4 . TRBD2
CASSLGQGRQNSNQPQHF TGTGCCAGCAGCTTAGGTCAGGGTCGACAAAATAGCAATCAGCCCCAGCATTTT TRBJ1-5 TRBV7-8 . .
CASSTGQSMNTEAFF TGTGCCAGCTCAACGGGACAGAGCATGAACACTGAAGCTTTCTTT TRBJ1-1 TRBV18 . TRBD1
CSEQNTEAFF TGCAGTGAGCAGAACACTGAAGCTTTCTTT TRBJ1-1 TRBV20-1 . .
CASSPRQVGGNTIYF TGTGCCAGCAGCCCTAGACAGGTGGGAGGAAACACCATATATTTT TRBJ1-3 TRBV5-5 . .